Below are 14 T cell receptor beta chains sequenced from a single sample in a study of CD8+CD57+ T cells in acquired aplastic anemia (dated by TCRdb to the late 2010s). Flow cytometry had shown CD8+CD57+ cell expansion in the patients selected for sequencing. Sequencing was carried out with an Illumina HiSeq 2000. TCR beta VDJ combination and CDR3 sequence profiling used genomic DNA as the template. TCRdb reran the public reads through fastp at Q25 and MiXCR, keeping productive beta chains. Every entry covers one CDR3 protein and lists the most common genes and DNA from its rows. In this sample the table shows 160,000 or so distinct CDR3 sequences, around 48% of which occur a single time. The leading ten clones occupy roughly 1.1% of the sample. The specimen sequenced was sorted CD4+, CD8+, or CD8+CD57+ T cells (not recorded which) from PBMCs. The receptors originated from a human donor with aplastic anemia.

This chain connects TRBV20-1 to TRBJ2-3, with D uncertain. Trimming took 3 bases from V and 2 from J, leaving 3 bases between them. The germline V gene encodes CDR1 DFQATT and CDR2 SNEGSKA (reference sequence). The CDR3 consists of 11 residues. The CDR3 coding sequence is TGCAGTGCTAGGCACACAGATACGCAGTATTTT. Its protein product is CSARHTDTQYF.

The chain combines TRBV10-3 with TRBJ2-7; 9 bases fit TRBD1. Germline V gene lookup returns CDR1 ENHRY and CDR2 SYGVKD. Losses at the gene ends were 4 bases for V and 6 bases for J; bases not matched to a gene: 7. CDR3 size: 14 residues. The CDR3 DNA sequence: TGTGCCATCAGTGCGACAGGGGGACAGGGCGAGCAGTACTTC. Translation gives CAISATGGQGEQYF.

The rearrangement links TRBV19 to TRBJ1-2; D not certain. Germline V CDR1 and CDR2: LNHDA, SQIVND (reference sequence). CDR3 length: 11 amino acids. V dropped 6 bases and J dropped 5 bases, with 7 bases sitting between them. The CDR3 reads CASSIFYGYTF. The CDR3 region has the DNA TGTGCCAGTAGCATTTTTTATGGCTACACCTTC.

This clonotype has ten or more counts. This sequence joins TRBV4-1 and TRBJ1-2; D is ambiguous. The V gene's germline CDR1 is MGHRA and CDR2 YSYEKL. The CDR3 is 16 residues long. V lost 0 bases, J lost 8 bases, and 19 bases lay in between. As DNA, the CDR3 is TGCGCCAGCAGCCAAGATCCTGGACGGCTGGGAGTCGGCTACACCTTC. Its protein product is CASSQDPGRLGVGYTF.

The gene calls are TRBV20-1 and TRBJ2-1; 11 bases line up with TRBD2. This CDR3 region has 14 residues. J gave up 4 bases and V 5 bases, and 4 bases lay outside the gene matches. CDR1 is DFQATT and CDR2 is SNEGSKA in the germline V gene (reference sequence). CDR3 sequence: CSARLAGKYNEQFF. In DNA form, the CDR3 reads TGCAGTGCTCGACTAGCGGGGAAATACAATGAGCAGTTCTTC.

This clonotype was observed at least ten times. This chain links TRBV4-3 with TRBJ1-1; D possibly corresponds to TRBD1 (5 bases). Trimming took 0 bases from V and 3 from J, leaving 8 bases between them. The CDR3 is made up of 14 amino acids. Per the germline V gene, CDR1 is LGHNA and CDR2 is YSLEER. CDR3 region: CASSQDPRDTEAFF. The CDR3 DNA is TGCGCCAGCAGCCAAGATCCCAGGGACACTGAAGCTTTCTTT.

This clonotype was counted a single time. The chain joins TRBV5-1 to TRBJ2-7, with TRBD1 as a possible D gene (6 bases). This CDR3 contains 13 residues. Germline V gene sequence: CDR1 SGHRS, CDR2 YFSETQ. In DNA, the CDR3 is TGCGCCAGCAGCAAATTCCCAGGACAGCCCAGCGCAGTC. It yields the protein CASSKFPGQPSAV.

This clonotype has a handful of counts. This rearrangement joins TRBV5-4 to TRBJ1-1; tentative D call: TRBD1 (5 bases). Germline-derived CDR1 and CDR2 are SGHNT and YYREEE (reference sequence). There are 15 residues in the CDR3. V was shortened by 4 bases and J by 10 bases, with 23 bases between the two germline ends. The CDR3 loop is CASSRSLEGSAGAFF. As DNA, the CDR3 is TGTGCCAGCAGCCGTTCTCTGGAGGGGAGCGCGGGAGCTTTCTTT.

The chain couples TRBV7-9 to TRBJ2-7; D is ambiguous. This CDR3 region has 12 residues. Germline CDR1 SEHNR, CDR2 FQNEAQ (reference sequence). Trimming cost V 5 bases and J 7 bases, with 12 bases left between them. The CDR3 sequence is CASSAVLREQYF. In nucleotides, the CDR3 is TGTGCCAGCAGCGCCGTGCTACGAGAGCAGTACTTC.

The genes are TRBV7-2 and TRBJ2-1; D uncertain. Germline CDR1 reads SGHTA; CDR2 reads FQGNSA. V was trimmed by 6 bases and J by 7 bases, leaving 10 bases between them. The CDR3 loop spans 12 amino acids. The CDR3 DNA sequence: TGTGCCAGCAGTCGTTCCCAGAATGAGCAGTTCTTC. Translated: CASSRSQNEQFF.

The table lists this clonotype with many counts. V and J are TRBV5-4 and TRBJ2-2, with a weak D call TRBD2 (7 bases). The ends were cut back, 2 bases at V and 0 bases at J, with 11 bases in the middle. CDR3 size: 16 residues. Germline CDR1 and CDR2: SGHNT and YYREEE (reference sequence). CDR3 DNA: TGTGCCAGCAGCTTCGGCGGGGGCACGAACACCGGGGAGCTGTTTTTT. Translation: CASSFGGGTNTGELFF.

This clonotype was picked up many times. The chain uses TRBV4-1 and TRBJ2-7; D is perhaps TRBD1 or TRBD2 (6 bases each). The CDR3 length is 15 residues. Looked up from germline, CDR1 is MGHRA and CDR2 is YSYEKL. V dropped 0 bases and J dropped 7 bases, with 16 bases sitting between them. The chain's CDR3 is CASSQDISGAGEQYF. CDR3 DNA sequence: TGCGCCAGCAGCCAAGATATATCGGGGGCGGGTGAGCAGTACTTC.

This clonotype showed up many times. J is TRBJ1-1 and V is TRBV5-1; D remains unclear. Germline values: CDR1 SGHRS, CDR2 YFSETQ. Between the trimmed V and J ends, which lost 0 bases and 6 bases, there was a span of 6 bases. This CDR3 has 12 amino acids. Here the CDR3 reads CASSLEGPEAFF. CDR3 nucleotide sequence: TGCGCCAGCAGCTTGGAAGGACCTGAAGCTTTCTTT.

The chain is built from TRBV15 and TRBJ1-2; 11 bases align to TRBD1. Germline V gives CDR1 LNHNV, CDR2 YYDKDF (reference sequence). Unmatched junction bases numbered 7, after V lost 0 bases and J lost 4 bases. The CDR3 is 17 amino acids. CDR3 DNA sequence: TGTGCCACCAGCAGAGAAGGGACAGGGGGGGCAAGCTATGGCTACACCTTC. Its protein product is CATSREGTGGASYGYTF.